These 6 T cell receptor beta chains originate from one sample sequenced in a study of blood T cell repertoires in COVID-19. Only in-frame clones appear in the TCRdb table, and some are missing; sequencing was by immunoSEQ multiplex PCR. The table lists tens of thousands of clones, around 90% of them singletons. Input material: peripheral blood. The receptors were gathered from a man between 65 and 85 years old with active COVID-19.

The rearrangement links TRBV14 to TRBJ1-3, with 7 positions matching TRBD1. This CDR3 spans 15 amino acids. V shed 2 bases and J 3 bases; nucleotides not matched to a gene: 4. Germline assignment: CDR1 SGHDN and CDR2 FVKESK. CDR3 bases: TGTGCCAGCAGCCAACTAGGGGACAGTGGAAACACCATATATTTT. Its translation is CASSQLGDSGNTIYF.

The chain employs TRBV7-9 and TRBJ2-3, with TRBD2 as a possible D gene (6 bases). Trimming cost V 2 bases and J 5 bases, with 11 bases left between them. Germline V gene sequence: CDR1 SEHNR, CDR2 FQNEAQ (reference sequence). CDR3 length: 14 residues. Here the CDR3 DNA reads TGTGCCAGCAGCTTAACGGGGGTTAGAGATACGCAGTATTTT. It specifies CASSLTGVRDTQYF.

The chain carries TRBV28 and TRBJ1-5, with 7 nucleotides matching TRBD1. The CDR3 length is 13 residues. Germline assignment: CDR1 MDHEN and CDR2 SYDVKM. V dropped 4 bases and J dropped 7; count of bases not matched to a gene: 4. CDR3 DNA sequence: TGTGCCAGCAGTTCCTGGGACAGACAGCCCCAGCATTTT. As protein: CASSSWDRQPQHF.

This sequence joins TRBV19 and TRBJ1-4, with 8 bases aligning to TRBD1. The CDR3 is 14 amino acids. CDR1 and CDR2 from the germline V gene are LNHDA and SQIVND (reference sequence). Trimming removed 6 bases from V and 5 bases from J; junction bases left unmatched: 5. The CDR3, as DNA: TGTGCCAGTAGCCGATGGACAGGGAATGAAAAACTGTTTTTT. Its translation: CASSRWTGNEKLFF.

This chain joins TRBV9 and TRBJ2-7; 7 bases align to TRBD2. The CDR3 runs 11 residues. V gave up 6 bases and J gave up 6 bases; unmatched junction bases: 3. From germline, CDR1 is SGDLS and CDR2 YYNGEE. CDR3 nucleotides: TGTGCCAGCACCCCGGGAGGCGAGCAGTACTTC. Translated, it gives CASTPGGEQYF. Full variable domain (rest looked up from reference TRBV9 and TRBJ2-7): DSGVTQTPKHLITATGQRVTLRCSPRSGDLSVYWYQQSLDQGLQFLIQYYNGEERAKGNILERFSAQQFPDLHSELNLSSLELGDSALYFCASTPGGEQYFGPGTRLTVT.

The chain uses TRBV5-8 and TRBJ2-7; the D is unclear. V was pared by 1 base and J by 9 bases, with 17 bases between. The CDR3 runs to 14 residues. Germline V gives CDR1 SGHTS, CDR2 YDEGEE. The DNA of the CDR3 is TGTGCCAGCAGCTTGAACAGCCTCATACGTCGGCAGTACTTC. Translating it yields CASSLNSLIRRQYF.